The subject of this entry is one TCR beta chain. Its antigen has not been determined. Base qualities are missing; no much larger clone stands one base away. This entry is derived from a study of molecular identifiers for immune sequencing clone quantification (dated by TCRdb to about 2018). Regarding the complete study: In a replicate experiment, RNA from approximately 22,000 or 94,000 naive CD8 T cells was split into five aliquots, four of which were sequenced. This methods study benchmarked molecular-identifier clustering-based TCR repertoire sequencing (MIDCIRS) and TCR RNA copy counting, using CD8 T cells to do so.

General findings and caveats noted by the study authors: Identical TCR molecules sharing a barcode could cause highly expanded clone sizes to be underestimated. Spiked-in Jurkat TCR RNA equivalent to a single cell was reported to be detectable even among approximately 1 million naive CD8 T cells. Naive libraries contained spiked-in Jurkat TCR RNA (more than nine copies' worth), which is not part of the donor repertoire. Modeling gave around 3 recovered TCR RNA copies per cell versus around 10 by digital PCR, implying approximately 30% capture efficiency. In CMV-specific effector cells, clones with more than 20 RNA copies accounted for over 99% of molecules, whereas in naive cells such clones accounted for under 1%. When barcode sub-clustering was not used, chimeric consensus sequences inflated TCR diversity, with chimeras reaching as high as 47%.

The junction shows trimming of 2 bases on V and 4 bases on J, plus 12 bases between the germline ends. From the cysteine up to the phenylalanine, the CDR3 has a length of 15 residues. Only the CDR3 DNA is retained, 45 bases long and in frame from the first base. The germline V gene (reference sequence) supplies CDR1 MNHEY and CDR2 SMNVEV. Receptor amplification or capture employed PCR. TCRdb records NextSeq 500 as the sequencer. Bulk TCR libraries were generated as previously described, with the TCR primers listed in Table S5 used. Total RNA was purified with the Qiagen AllPrep DNA/RNA kit. Reads from multiple sequencing runs of the same library were pooled before analysis. Per the authors' processing: Reads were retained only if the reads had an exact TCR constant sequence, and the retained reads were trimmed to 150 nt and grouped according to their 12-nt molecular barcodes. Within each barcode group, reads were sub-clustered at a 15% Levenshtein threshold, and quality-weighted consensus sequences were built per RNA molecule. Non-functional sequences were excluded, and lower-count sequences lying one edit away from another sequence were also excluded. Based on a fit of two negative binomial distributions, barcode sub-clusters having less than 20% of the maximum read count were discarded. The public sequencing data were trimmed at Q25 with fastp and processed into clonotypes with MiXCR by TCRdb, which kept only in-frame beta chains. Each entry is one CDR3 protein sequence, shown with its most common DNA and genes. Here the V and J calls rest on TCRdb's processing, not on the authors' analysis. This sample is represented by tens of thousands of distinct CDR3 sequences; 24% of them were singletons. About 0.91% of the sample is taken by the ten largest.

Libraries of naive CD8 T cells were built from anywhere between roughly 17,000 and 1,000,000 sorted cells, with 10%, 30% or 50% of the purified RNA used. Naive CD8 T cells, defined as CD8+CD4-CCR7+CD45RA+, were FACS-sorted into RLT Plus buffer on a BD FACSAria II. Around 10 TCR copies' worth of Jurkat RNA were spiked into roughly 17,000-1,100,000 naive CD8 T cell samples to test detection sensitivity. CD8 T cells were enriched using RosetteSep CD8+ T Cell Enrichment Cocktail and Ficoll-Paque, and the enriched cells then underwent ACK red cell lysis. Input material: naive CD8+ T cells from blood, with Jurkat cell RNA spiked in. According to the study, the label for this sample's cell subset or site signals: FACS-sorted CD8+CD4-CCR7+CD45RA+ naive T cells. The sequence derives from a human donor in good health. Some libraries in this study had Jurkat cell RNA spiked in. The receptor chain draws on TRBV27 and TRBJ2-1, with a weak D call of TRBD2 (6 bases match). In nucleotides, the sequence is TGTGCCAGCAGTTTAACTCTGGGACTGTACAATGAGCAGTTCTTC. The encoded protein is CASSLTLGLYNEQFF.